These T cell receptor beta chains were read from a single sample in a study of blood T cell repertoires in COVID-19. Sequenced by immunoSEQ multiplex PCR; TCRdb stores in-frame clones only, minus some. The table shows 360,000 or so clones, with around nine tenths occurring only once. The sample taken for sequencing was PBMCs or T cells enriched from blood (not recorded which). The receptors derive from a woman in her twenties or thirties who had recovered from COVID-19. Each CDR3 is given with its conserved first and last residue. Each record gives: J gene, clone size, V gene, D gene, CDR3 DNA, CDR3 protein. A D gene is named only where the DNA matches it firmly. A clone size is listed for some rows: how often the clone was seen (once, few, many), or a class if it is expanded.

j_gene: TRBJ2-7
abundance: -
v_gene: TRBV11-2
d_gene: -
CDR3nt: TGTGCCAGCAGCTTCGGGGGGCGACCCTACGAGCAGTACTTC
CDR3aa: CASSFGGRPYEQYF

j_gene: TRBJ1-2
abundance: -
v_gene: TRBV9
d_gene: TRBD1
CDR3nt: TGTGCCAGCAGCGTAGGGGTGGGACAGGGGAACCATGGCTACACCTTC
CDR3aa: CASSVGVGQGNHGYTF

j_gene: TRBJ1-2
abundance: -
v_gene: TRBV27
d_gene: -
CDR3nt: TGTGCCACTTACAAAGGTGGGACAACTAACTATGGCTACACCTTC
CDR3aa: CATYKGGTTNYGYTF

j_gene: TRBJ2-1
abundance: -
v_gene: TRBV18
d_gene: TRBD2
CDR3nt: TGTGCCAGCTCACCACGGCGGACTAGCGGGCCCGTAGGAGGGGATGAGCAGTTCTTC
CDR3aa: CASSPRRTSGPVGGDEQFF

j_gene: TRBJ2-1
abundance: -
v_gene: TRBV5-3
d_gene: -
CDR3nt: TGTGCCAGAAGCAAAAATTCGGACAGTCAACTTACTTACAATGAGCAGTTCTTC
CDR3aa: CARSKNSDSQLTYNEQFF

j_gene: TRBJ1-5
abundance: -
v_gene: TRBV5-1
d_gene: -
CDR3nt: TGCGCCAGCAGCTTAACGGGAGGGGATCAGCCCCAGCATTTT
CDR3aa: CASSLTGGDQPQHF

j_gene: TRBJ1-5
abundance: once
v_gene: TRBV7-3
d_gene: -
CDR3nt: TGTGCCAGCAGCCTCGGATCCCTAAGGAGTCAGCCCCAGCATTTT
CDR3aa: CASSLGSLRSQPQHF

j_gene: TRBJ2-1
abundance: -
v_gene: TRBV7-9
d_gene: TRBD1
CDR3nt: TGTGCCAGCGTTGCCCAGGGGGCCTACAATGAGCAGTTCTTC
CDR3aa: CASVAQGAYNEQFF

j_gene: TRBJ1-3
abundance: few
v_gene: TRBV7-2
d_gene: -
CDR3nt: TGTGCCAGCAGTTCGCCTAGAGGGTCAGGAAACACCATATATTTT
CDR3aa: CASSSPRGSGNTIYF

j_gene: TRBJ2-5
abundance: once
v_gene: TRBV7-9
d_gene: -
CDR3nt: TGTGCCAGCAGCTTATGGGGCGAGACCCAGTACTTC
CDR3aa: CASSLWGETQYF

j_gene: TRBJ2-2
abundance: -
v_gene: TRBV9
d_gene: TRBD2
CDR3nt: TGTGCCAGCAGCGTAGAAATACTAGCGGGGGGGATTATCACCGGGGAGCTGTTTTTT
CDR3aa: CASSVEILAGGIITGELFF

j_gene: TRBJ2-7
abundance: -
v_gene: TRBV7-6
d_gene: TRBD1
CDR3nt: TGTGCCAGCAGCCCGACAGGGGGCTACGAGCAGTACTTC
CDR3aa: CASSPTGGYEQYF

j_gene: TRBJ2-3
abundance: -
v_gene: TRBV30
d_gene: TRBD2
CDR3nt: TGTGCCTGGAGTGTTCAAGCGGGACTAGCGGGGGACCGCACAGATACGCAGTATTTT
CDR3aa: CAWSVQAGLAGDRTDTQYF

j_gene: TRBJ2-7
abundance: -
v_gene: TRBV11-2
d_gene: TRBD1
CDR3nt: TGTGCCAGCAGCTCCGGGACAGGGTCGTACGAGCAGTACTTC
CDR3aa: CASSSGTGSYEQYF

j_gene: TRBJ2-5
abundance: -
v_gene: TRBV19
d_gene: TRBD1
CDR3nt: TGTGCCACTACGAGGGGGCCGCGACAAGAGACCCAGTACTTC
CDR3aa: CATTRGPRQETQYF

j_gene: TRBJ1-5
abundance: -
v_gene: TRBV28
d_gene: -
CDR3nt: TGTGCCAGCAGTTTACACGAAGGGGCTGGCAATCAGCCCCAGCATTTT
CDR3aa: CASSLHEGAGNQPQHF

j_gene: TRBJ1-2
abundance: -
v_gene: TRBV4-1
d_gene: TRBD1
CDR3nt: TGCGCCAGCAGCCAGGCTCCAGGGGGAGGCTACACCTTC
CDR3aa: CASSQAPGGGYTF

j_gene: TRBJ2-5
abundance: -
v_gene: TRBV7-9
d_gene: TRBD2
CDR3nt: TGTGCCAGCAGCTTATTGGGGACTAGCGGGTTGTCGAGAGAGACCCAGTACTTC
CDR3aa: CASSLLGTSGLSRETQYF

j_gene: TRBJ2-6
abundance: -
v_gene: TRBV9
d_gene: -
CDR3nt: TGTGCCAGCAGCGACCTGAGGAGGGGCTCTGGGGCCAACGTCCTGACTTTC
CDR3aa: CASSDLRRGSGANVLTF

j_gene: TRBJ1-3
abundance: -
v_gene: TRBV19
d_gene: -
CDR3nt: TGTGCCAGTAGTATCGGCAGGTTCGGAAACACCATATATTTT
CDR3aa: CASSIGRFGNTIYF

j_gene: TRBJ1-5
abundance: -
v_gene: TRBV3-1/TRBV3-2
d_gene: -
CDR3nt: TGTGCCAGCAGCCACCTAGGGGATCAGCCCCAGCATTTT
CDR3aa: CASSHLGDQPQHF

j_gene: TRBJ2-1
abundance: -
v_gene: TRBV2
d_gene: TRBD2
CDR3nt: TGTGCCAGCAGTGAAGCGCTTTTAGCGGGCTCCTACAATGAGCAGTTCTTC
CDR3aa: CASSEALLAGSYNEQFF

j_gene: TRBJ2-5
abundance: -
v_gene: TRBV10-3
d_gene: TRBD1
CDR3nt: TGTGCCATCAGTGATGGACAGGGTGGCCAAGAGACCCAGTACTTC
CDR3aa: CAISDGQGGQETQYF

j_gene: TRBJ2-7
abundance: few
v_gene: TRBV15
d_gene: -
CDR3nt: TGTGCCACCAGCATAAAACAGGGCTCCTCGGTCGAGCAGTACTTC
CDR3aa: CATSIKQGSSVEQYF

j_gene: TRBJ2-3
abundance: once
v_gene: TRBV14
d_gene: -
CDR3nt: TGTGCCAGCAGCCAAGATCCTGGGGGCGCAGATACGCAGTATTTT
CDR3aa: CASSQDPGGADTQYF

j_gene: TRBJ1-2
abundance: -
v_gene: TRBV28
d_gene: -
CDR3nt: TGTGCCAGCAGGGGAACGGGAGTATGGGATGGCTACACCTTC
CDR3aa: CASRGTGVWDGYTF

j_gene: TRBJ2-1
abundance: -
v_gene: TRBV5-1
d_gene: TRBD2
CDR3nt: TGCGCCAGCAGCTTTAGCGGGAGGGCAGGCAATGAGCAGTTCTTC
CDR3aa: CASSFSGRAGNEQFF

j_gene: TRBJ1-2
abundance: -
v_gene: TRBV18
d_gene: -
CDR3nt: TGTGCCAGCTCACCAGACAGCAACTATGGCTACACCTTC
CDR3aa: CASSPDSNYGYTF

j_gene: TRBJ1-2
abundance: -
v_gene: TRBV4-3
d_gene: -
CDR3nt: TGCGCCAGCAGCCAAGAAGAAGAGGCTAACTATGGCTACACCTTC
CDR3aa: CASSQEEEANYGYTF

j_gene: TRBJ2-3
abundance: -
v_gene: TRBV7-8
d_gene: -
CDR3nt: TGTGCCAGCAGCCCAGGGAGGGGGGGCCGAGATACGCAGTATTTT
CDR3aa: CASSPGRGGRDTQYF

j_gene: TRBJ2-7
abundance: -
v_gene: TRBV6-5
d_gene: -
CDR3nt: TGTGCCAGCAGACACCAGGGATACGAGCAGTACTTC
CDR3aa: CASRHQGYEQYF

j_gene: TRBJ2-7
abundance: -
v_gene: TRBV7-2
d_gene: -
CDR3nt: TGTGCCAGCAGCTTAGCAACAACCATCGAGCAGTACTTC
CDR3aa: CASSLATTIEQYF

j_gene: TRBJ2-5
abundance: -
v_gene: TRBV11-2
d_gene: -
CDR3nt: TGTGCCAGCAGCTTAGATCCCCAAGGGGGCCAAGAGACCCAGTACTTC
CDR3aa: CASSLDPQGGQETQYF